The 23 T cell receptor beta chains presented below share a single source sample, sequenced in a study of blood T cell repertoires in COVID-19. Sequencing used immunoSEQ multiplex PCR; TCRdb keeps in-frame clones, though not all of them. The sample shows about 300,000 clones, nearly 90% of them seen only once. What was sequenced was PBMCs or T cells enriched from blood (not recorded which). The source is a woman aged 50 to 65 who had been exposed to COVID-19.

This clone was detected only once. The CDR3 protein is CATSLDRVSTGELFF. CDR3 coding DNA: TGTGCCACCAGCTTGGACAGGGTGAGCACCGGGGAGCTGTTTTTT. The J gene is TRBJ2-2, the V gene TRBV15; the match to TRBD1 covers 8 bases. J gave up 4 bases and V 5 bases, and 6 bases lay outside the gene matches. Germline CDR1 and CDR2: LNHNV and YYDKDF (reference sequence). The CDR3 has 15 amino acids.

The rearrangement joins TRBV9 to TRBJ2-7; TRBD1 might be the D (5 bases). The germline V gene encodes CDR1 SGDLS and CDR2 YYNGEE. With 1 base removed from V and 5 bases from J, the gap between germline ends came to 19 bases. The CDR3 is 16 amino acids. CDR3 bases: TGTGCCAGCAGCGTAAACATCGGAGCTATACAGGACGAGCAGTACTTC. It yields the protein CASSVNIGAIQDEQYF.

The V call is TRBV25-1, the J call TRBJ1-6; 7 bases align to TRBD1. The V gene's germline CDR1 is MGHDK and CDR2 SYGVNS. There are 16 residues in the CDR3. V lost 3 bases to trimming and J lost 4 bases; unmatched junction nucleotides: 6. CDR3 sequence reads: CASSDSGTAYNSPLHF. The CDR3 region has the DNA TGTGCCAGCAGTGATTCCGGGACAGCTTATAATTCACCCCTCCACTTT. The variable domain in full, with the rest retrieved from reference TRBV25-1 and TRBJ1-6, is EADIYQTPRYLVIGTGKKITLECSQTMGHDKMYWYQQDPGMELHLIHYSYGVNSTEKGDLSSESTVSRIRTEHFPLTLESARPSHTSQYLCASSDSGTAYNSPLHFGNGTRLTVT.

For the CDR3, the DNA is TGTGCCAGCAGCCCCGCGCTAGCGGGGGGCACAGATACGCAGTATTTT. Residues: CASSPALAGGTDTQYF. V usage is TRBV7-2 and J usage is TRBJ2-3; 10 positions match TRBD2. The CDR3 is 16 amino acids. Unmatched junction bases numbered 6, after V lost 5 bases and J lost 1 base. CDR1 and CDR2 (germline): SGHTA, FQGNSA.

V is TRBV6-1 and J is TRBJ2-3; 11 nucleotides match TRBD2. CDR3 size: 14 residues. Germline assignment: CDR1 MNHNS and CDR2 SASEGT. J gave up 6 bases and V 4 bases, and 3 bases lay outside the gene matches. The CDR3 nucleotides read TGTGCCAGCAGTGTAGCGGGGGGGCCCGATACGCAGTATTTT. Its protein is CASSVAGGPDTQYF.

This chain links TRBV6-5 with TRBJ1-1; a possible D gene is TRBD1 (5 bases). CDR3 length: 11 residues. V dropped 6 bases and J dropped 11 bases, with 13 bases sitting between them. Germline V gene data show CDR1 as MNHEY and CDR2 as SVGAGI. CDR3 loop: CASRAGSRAFF. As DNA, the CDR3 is TGTGCCAGCAGGGCAGGGTCAAGGGCTTTCTTT.

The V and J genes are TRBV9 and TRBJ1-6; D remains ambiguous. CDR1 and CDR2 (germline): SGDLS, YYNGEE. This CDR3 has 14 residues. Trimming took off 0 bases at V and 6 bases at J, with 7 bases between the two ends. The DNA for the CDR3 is TGTGCCAGCAGCGTAGGCGGCAGTAATTCACCCCTCCACTTT. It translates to CASSVGGSNSPLHF.

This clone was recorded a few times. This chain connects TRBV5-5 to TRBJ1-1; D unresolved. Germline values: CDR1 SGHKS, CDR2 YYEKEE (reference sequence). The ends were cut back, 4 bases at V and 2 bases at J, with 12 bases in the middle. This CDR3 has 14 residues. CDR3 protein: CASSPDWGNTEAFF. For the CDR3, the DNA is TGTGCCAGCAGCCCGGACTGGGGAAACACTGAAGCTTTCTTT.

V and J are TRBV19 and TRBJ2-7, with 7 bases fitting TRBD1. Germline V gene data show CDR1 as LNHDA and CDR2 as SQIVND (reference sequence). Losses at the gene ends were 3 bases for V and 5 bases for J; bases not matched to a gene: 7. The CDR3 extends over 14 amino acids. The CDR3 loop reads CASSILQGSDEQYF. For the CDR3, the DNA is TGTGCCAGTAGTATCCTACAGGGGTCGGACGAGCAGTACTTC. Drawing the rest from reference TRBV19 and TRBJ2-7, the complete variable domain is DGGITQSPKYLFRKEGQNVTLSCEQNLNHDAMYWYRQDPGQGLRLIYYSQIVNDFQKGDIAEGYSVSREKKESFPLTVTSAQKNPTAFYLCASSILQGSDEQYFGPGTRLTVT.

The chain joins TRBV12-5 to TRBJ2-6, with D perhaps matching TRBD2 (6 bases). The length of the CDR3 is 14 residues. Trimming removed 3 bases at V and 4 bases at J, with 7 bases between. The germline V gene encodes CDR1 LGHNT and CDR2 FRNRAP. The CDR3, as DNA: TGTGCTAGTGGTTTTGGAGGGGGGGCCAACGTCCTGACTTTC. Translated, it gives CASGFGGGANVLTF.

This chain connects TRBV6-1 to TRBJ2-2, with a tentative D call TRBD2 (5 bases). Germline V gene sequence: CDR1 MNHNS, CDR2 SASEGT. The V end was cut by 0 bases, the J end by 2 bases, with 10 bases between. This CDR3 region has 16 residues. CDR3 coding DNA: TGTGCCAGCAGTGAAGCGCGGCCGGGAAACACCGGGGAGCTGTTTTTT. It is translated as CASSEARPGNTGELFF.

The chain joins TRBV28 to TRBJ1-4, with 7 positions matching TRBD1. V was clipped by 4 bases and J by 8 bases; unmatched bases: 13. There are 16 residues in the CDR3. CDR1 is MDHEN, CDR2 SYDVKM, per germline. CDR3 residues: CASSSLGQALGEKLFF. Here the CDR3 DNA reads TGTGCCAGCAGTTCTCTCGGACAGGCTCTAGGGGAAAAACTGTTTTTT.

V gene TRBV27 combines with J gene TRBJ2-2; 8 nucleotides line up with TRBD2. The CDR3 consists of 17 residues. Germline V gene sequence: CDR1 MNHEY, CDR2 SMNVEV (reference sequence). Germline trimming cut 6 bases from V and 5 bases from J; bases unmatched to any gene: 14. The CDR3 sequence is CASRKKKGLEETGELFF. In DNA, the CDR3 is TGTGCCAGCAGAAAAAAAAAGGGACTAGAAGAAACCGGGGAGCTGTTTTTT.

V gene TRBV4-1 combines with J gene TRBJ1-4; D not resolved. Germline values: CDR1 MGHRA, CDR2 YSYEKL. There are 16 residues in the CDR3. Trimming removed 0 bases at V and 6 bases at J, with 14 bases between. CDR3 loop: CASSQDSARYYEKLFF. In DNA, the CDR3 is TGCGCCAGCAGCCAAGATTCTGCCAGGTACTATGAAAAACTGTTTTTT.

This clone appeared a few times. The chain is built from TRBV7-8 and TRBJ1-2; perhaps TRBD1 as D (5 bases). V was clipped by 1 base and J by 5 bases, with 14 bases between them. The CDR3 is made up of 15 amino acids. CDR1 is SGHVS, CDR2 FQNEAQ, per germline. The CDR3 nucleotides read TGTGCCAGCAGCTTAGGAGGAGGGGTATATTATGGCTACACCTTC. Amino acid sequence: CASSLGGGVYYGYTF.

The CDR3 loop reads CATSRGTDLNTEAFF. For the CDR3, the DNA is TGTGCCACCAGCAGGGGGACAGATTTGAACACTGAAGCTTTCTTT. The genes are TRBV15 and TRBJ1-1; TRBD1 agrees at 7 bases. The CDR3 sequence is 15 residues long. The germline gives CDR1 LNHNV, CDR2 YYDKDF (reference sequence). With 3 bases clipped from V and 0 bases from J, the junction kept 4 bases outside the gene matches.

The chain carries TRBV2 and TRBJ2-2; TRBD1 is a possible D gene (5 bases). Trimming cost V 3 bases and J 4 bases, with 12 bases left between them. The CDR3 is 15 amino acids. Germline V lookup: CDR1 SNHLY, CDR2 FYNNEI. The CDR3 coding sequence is TGTGCCAGCAGTGAGGTAGGGGTACCCACCGGGGAGCTGTTTTTT. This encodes CASSEVGVPTGELFF.

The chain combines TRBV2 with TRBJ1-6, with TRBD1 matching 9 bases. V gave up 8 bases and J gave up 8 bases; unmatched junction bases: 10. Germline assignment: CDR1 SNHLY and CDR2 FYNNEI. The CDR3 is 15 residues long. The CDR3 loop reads CASLIGDRDHSPLHF. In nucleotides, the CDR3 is TGTGCCAGCCTAATAGGGGACAGGGACCATTCACCCCTCCACTTT.

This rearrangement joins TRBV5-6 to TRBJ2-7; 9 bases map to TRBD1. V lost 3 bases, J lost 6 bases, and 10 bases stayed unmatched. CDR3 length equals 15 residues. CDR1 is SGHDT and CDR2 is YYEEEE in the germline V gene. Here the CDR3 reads CASSYGTGPRSEQYF. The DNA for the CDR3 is TGTGCCAGCAGCTACGGGACAGGGCCCCGGAGCGAGCAGTACTTC.

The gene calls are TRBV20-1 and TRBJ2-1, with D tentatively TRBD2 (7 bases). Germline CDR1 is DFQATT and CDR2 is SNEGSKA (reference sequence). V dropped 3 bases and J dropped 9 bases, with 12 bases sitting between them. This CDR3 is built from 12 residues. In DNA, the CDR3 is TGCAGTGCTAGTATCGGGGGGCGTGAGCAGTTCTTC. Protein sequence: CSASIGGREQFF.

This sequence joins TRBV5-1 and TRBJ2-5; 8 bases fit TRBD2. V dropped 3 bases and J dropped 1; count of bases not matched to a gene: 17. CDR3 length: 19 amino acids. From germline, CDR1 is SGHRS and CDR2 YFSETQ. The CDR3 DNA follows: TGCGCCAGCAGCTCTGCCCCCCTCTCAGCGGGGGCCCCCCAAGAGACCCAGTACTTC. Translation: CASSSAPLSAGAPQETQYF.

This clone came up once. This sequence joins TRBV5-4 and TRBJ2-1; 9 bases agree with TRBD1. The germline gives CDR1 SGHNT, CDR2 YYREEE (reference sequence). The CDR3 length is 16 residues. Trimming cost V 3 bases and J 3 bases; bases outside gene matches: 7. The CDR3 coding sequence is TGTGCCAGCAGCTCCATGTGGGGACAGGGCTACAATGAGCAGTTCTTC. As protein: CASSSMWGQGYNEQFF.

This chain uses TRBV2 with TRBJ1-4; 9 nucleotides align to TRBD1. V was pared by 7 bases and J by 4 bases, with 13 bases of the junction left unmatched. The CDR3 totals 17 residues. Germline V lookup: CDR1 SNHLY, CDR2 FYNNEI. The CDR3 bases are TGTGCCAGCACATTCGACAAACAGGGGGCGTATAATGAAAAACTGTTTTTT. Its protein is CASTFDKQGAYNEKLFF. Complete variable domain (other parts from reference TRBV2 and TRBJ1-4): EPEVTQTPSHQVTQMGQEVILRCVPISNHLYFYWYRQILGQKVEFLVSFYNNEISEKSEIFDDQFSVERPDGSNFTLKIRSTKLEDSAMYFCASTFDKQGAYNEKLFFGSGTQLSVL.